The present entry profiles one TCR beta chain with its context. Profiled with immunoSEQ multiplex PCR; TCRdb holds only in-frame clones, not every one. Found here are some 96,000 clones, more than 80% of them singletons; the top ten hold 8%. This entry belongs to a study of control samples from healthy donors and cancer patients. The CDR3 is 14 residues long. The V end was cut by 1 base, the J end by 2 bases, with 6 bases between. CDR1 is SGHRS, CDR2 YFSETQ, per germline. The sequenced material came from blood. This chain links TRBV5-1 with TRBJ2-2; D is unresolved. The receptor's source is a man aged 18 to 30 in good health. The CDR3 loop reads CASSLWGNTGELFF. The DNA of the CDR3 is TGCGCCAGCAGCTTGTGGGGAAACACCGGGGAGCTGTTTTTT.